Sequencing of this TCR beta chain was carried out in a study of blood T cell repertoires in COVID-19. Donors were grouped by their self-reported clinical history. J gave up 5 bases and V 8 bases, and 9 bases lay outside the gene matches. Germline V gene lookup returns CDR1 MNHEY and CDR2 SMNVEV (reference sequence). The CDR3 consists of 14 residues. Authors' data handling: The assay estimated nucleated cells by amplifying reference gene primers. Profiled with immunoSEQ multiplex PCR; TCRdb holds only in-frame clones, not every one. The DNA was the basis for D and trimming; V, J and clone size are from that table. The sample lists roughly 250,000 clones, 80% to 90% seen once, with around 4.5% in the top ten.

Sequencing input: PBMCs or T cells enriched from blood (not recorded which). The sequence came from a woman aged 25-40 years who had recovered from COVID-19. The chain carries TRBV27 and TRBJ2-1; TRBD2 matches 7 bases. DNA of the CDR3: TGTGCCAGCCTGGGGTGGGAGGGGAACAATGAGCAGTTCTTC. It specifies CASLGWEGNNEQFF.